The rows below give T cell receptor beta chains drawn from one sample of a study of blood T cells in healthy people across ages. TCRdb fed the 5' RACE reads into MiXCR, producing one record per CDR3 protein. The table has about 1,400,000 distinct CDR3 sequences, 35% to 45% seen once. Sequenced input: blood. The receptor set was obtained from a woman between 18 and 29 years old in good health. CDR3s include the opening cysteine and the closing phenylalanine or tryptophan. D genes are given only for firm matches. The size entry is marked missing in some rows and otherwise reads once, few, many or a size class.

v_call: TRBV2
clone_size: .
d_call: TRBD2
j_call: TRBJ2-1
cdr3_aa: CASILGGRGFF
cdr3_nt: TGTGCCAGCATCCTAGGCGGGAGGGGGTTCTTC

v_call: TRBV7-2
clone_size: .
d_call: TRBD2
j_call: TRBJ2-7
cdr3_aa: CASSQTSGRFYEQYF
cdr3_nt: TGTGCCAGCAGCCAAACTAGCGGGAGATTCTACGAGCAGTACTTC

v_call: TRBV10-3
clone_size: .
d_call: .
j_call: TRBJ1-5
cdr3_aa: CAIRGASGNQPQHF
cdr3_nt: TGTGCCATCAGGGGGGCATCGGGCAATCAGCCCCAGCATTTT

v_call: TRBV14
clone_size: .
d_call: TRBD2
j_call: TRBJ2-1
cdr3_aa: CASSRSTGLAGPLINEQFF
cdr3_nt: TGTGCCAGCAGCCGTTCGACGGGACTAGCGGGACCACTTATCAATGAGCAGTTCTTC

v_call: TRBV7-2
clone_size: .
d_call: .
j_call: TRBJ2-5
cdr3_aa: CASMYRSGSYNEQYF
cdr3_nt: TGTGCCAGCATGTACCGGAGTGGGTCCTACAATGAGCAGTACTTC

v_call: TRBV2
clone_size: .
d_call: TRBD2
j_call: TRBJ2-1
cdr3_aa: CASSEAAGRGNEQFF
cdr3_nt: TGTGCCAGCAGTGAAGCGGCAGGGAGGGGCAATGAGCAGTTCTTC

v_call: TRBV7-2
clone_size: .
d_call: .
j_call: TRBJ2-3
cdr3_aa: CASSSRGSYSTDTQYF
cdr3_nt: TGTGCCAGCAGCTCTCGGGGGTCTTATAGCACAGATACGCAGTATTTT

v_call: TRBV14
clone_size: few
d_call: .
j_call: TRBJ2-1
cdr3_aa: CASSQDLSRSREQFF
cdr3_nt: TGTGCCAGCAGCCAAGATCTTAGTCGTTCTCGTGAGCAGTTCTTC

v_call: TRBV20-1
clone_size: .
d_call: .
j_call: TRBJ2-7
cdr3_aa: CSAGRSYEQYF
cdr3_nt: TGCAGTGCCGGACGGTCCTACGAGCAGTACTTC

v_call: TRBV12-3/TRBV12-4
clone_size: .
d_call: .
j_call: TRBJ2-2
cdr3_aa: CASSWRADTGELFF
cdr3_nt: TGTGCCAGCAGTTGGCGGGCCGACACCGGGGAGCTGTTTTTT

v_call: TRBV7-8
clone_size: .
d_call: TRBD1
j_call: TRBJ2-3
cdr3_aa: CASSLGLQGAPGTDTQYF
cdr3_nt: TGTGCCAGCAGCTTAGGGCTGCAGGGGGCCCCCGGCACAGATACGCAGTATTTT

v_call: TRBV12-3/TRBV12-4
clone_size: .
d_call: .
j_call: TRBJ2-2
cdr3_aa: CASSPTGGGTGELFF
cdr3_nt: TGTGCCAGCAGCCCAACAGGGGGGGGCACCGGGGAGCTGTTTTTT

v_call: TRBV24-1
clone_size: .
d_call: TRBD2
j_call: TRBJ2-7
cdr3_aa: CAQLAGLPSYEQYF
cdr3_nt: TGTGCCCAACTAGCGGGCCTACCGTCCTACGAGCAGTACTTC

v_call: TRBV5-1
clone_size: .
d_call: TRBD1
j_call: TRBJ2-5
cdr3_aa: CASSLATGEETRYF
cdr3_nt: TGCGCCAGCAGCTTGGCGACAGGGGAAGAGACCCGGTACTTC

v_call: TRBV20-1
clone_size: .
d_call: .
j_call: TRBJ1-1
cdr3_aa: CSAPKGTVTEAFF
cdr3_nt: TGCAGTGCCCCAAAGGGGACGGTCACTGAAGCTTTCTTT

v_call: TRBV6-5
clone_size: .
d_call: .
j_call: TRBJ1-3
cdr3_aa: CASSHIPPGTGNTIYF
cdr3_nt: TGTGCCAGCAGTCATATTCCGCCCGGGACTGGAAACACCATATATTTT

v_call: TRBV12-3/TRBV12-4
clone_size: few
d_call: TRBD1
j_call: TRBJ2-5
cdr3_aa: CASSSTGGLGETQYF
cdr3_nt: TGTGCCAGCAGTTCCACAGGGGGCCTAGGAGAGACCCAGTACTTC

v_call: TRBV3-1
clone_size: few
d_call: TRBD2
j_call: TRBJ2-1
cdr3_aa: CASSQAGTSGPPSDEQFF
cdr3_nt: TGTGCCAGCAGCCAAGCCGGGACTAGCGGACCCCCGAGCGATGAGCAGTTCTTC

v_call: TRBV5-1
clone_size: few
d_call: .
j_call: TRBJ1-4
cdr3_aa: CASSLDLGGIYEKLFF
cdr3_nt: TGCGCCAGCAGCTTGGACTTGGGGGGGATTTACGAAAAACTGTTTTTT

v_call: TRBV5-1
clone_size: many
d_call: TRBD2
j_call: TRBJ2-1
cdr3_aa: CASSAGLASYNEQFF
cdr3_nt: TGCGCCAGCAGCGCCGGACTAGCATCCTACAATGAGCAGTTCTTC

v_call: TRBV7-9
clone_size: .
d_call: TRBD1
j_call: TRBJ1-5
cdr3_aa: CASSPRGTGANQPQHF
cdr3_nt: TGTGCCAGCAGCCCCCGTGGGACAGGGGCAAATCAGCCCCAGCATTTT

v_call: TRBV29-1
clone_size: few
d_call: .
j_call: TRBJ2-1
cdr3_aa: CSVDPALSSYNEQFF
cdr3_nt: TGCAGCGTTGATCCGGCCTTGAGCTCCTACAATGAGCAGTTCTTC

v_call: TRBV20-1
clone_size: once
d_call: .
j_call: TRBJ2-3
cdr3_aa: CSAPLGSTDTQYF
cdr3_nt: TGCAGTGCGCCCCTCGGGAGCACAGATACGCAGTATTTT

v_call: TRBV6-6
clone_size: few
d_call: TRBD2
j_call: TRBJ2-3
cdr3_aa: CASGLTSGISDTQYF
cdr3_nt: TGTGCCAGCGGATTGACTAGCGGGATCTCAGATACGCAGTATTTT

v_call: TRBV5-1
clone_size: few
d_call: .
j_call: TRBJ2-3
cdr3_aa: CASSFGGYSTDTQYF
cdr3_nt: TGCGCCAGCAGCTTCGGCGGTTATAGCACAGATACGCAGTATTTT

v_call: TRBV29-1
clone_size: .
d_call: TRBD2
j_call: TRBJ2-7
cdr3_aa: CSGAGLAGGSSYEQYF
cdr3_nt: TGCAGTGGGGCAGGCCTAGCGGGCGGTAGCTCCTACGAGCAGTACTTC

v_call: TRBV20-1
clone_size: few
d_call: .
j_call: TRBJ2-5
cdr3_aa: CSAGMRQAIQETQYF
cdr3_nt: TGCAGTGCTGGAATGCGACAGGCTATTCAAGAGACCCAGTACTTC

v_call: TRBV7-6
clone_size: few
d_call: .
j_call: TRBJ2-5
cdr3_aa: CASSLEGMAQYF
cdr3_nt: TGTGCCAGCAGCTTAGAGGGAATGGCCCAGTACTTC